A selection of T cell receptor beta chains follows, all from one sample in a study of blood T cell repertoires in COVID-19. The repertoire was sequenced with immunoSEQ multiplex PCR; TCRdb's copy has only in-frame clones and lacks some. The table lists fewer than 80,000 clones, roughly 87% of them singletons. Material for sequencing was peripheral blood. These receptors were taken from a woman aged 45 to 65 with active COVID-19. The CDR3 runs from the conserved cysteine through the conserved F or W. Each record gives: clone size, V gene, J gene, D gene, CDR3 protein, CDR3 DNA. D genes are given only for firm matches. The size of a clone is reported for some rows only, either as once, few or many, or as a class for expanded clones.

clone size: NA
V gene: TRBV18
J gene: TRBJ1-1
D gene: NA
CDR3 protein: CASSLNRAMTTEAFF
CDR3 DNA: TGTGCCAGCTCACTGAACAGGGCTATGACTACTGAAGCTTTCTTT

clone size: NA
V gene: TRBV6-6
J gene: TRBJ2-7
D gene: NA
CDR3 protein: CASSGSSYEQYF
CDR3 DNA: TGTGCCAGCAGTGGGAGTTCCTACGAGCAGTACTTC

clone size: few
V gene: TRBV2
J gene: TRBJ1-2
D gene: NA
CDR3 protein: CASSRSQGVDGYTF
CDR3 DNA: TGTGCCAGCAGTAGATCACAGGGCGTAGATGGCTACACCTTC

clone size: once
V gene: TRBV7-9
J gene: TRBJ2-3
D gene: NA
CDR3 protein: CASTLQGSTDTQYF
CDR3 DNA: TGTGCCAGCACCCTCCAGGGGAGTACAGATACGCAGTATTTT

clone size: NA
V gene: TRBV7-9
J gene: TRBJ2-5
D gene: TRBD1
CDR3 protein: CASSLGQRETQYF
CDR3 DNA: TGTGCCAGCAGCCTGGGACAGCGAGAGACCCAGTACTTC

clone size: once
V gene: TRBV6-5
J gene: TRBJ2-7
D gene: NA
CDR3 protein: CASSYGRTKNYEQYF
CDR3 DNA: TGTGCCAGCAGTTACGGGCGGACTAAAAACTACGAGCAGTACTTC

clone size: NA
V gene: TRBV11-2
J gene: TRBJ1-5
D gene: NA
CDR3 protein: CASSLESQRVGCNQPQHF
CDR3 DNA: TGTGCCAGCAGCTTAGAATCTCAGCGGGTTGGTTGCAATCAGCCCCAGCATTTT

clone size: few
V gene: TRBV28
J gene: TRBJ1-2
D gene: TRBD1
CDR3 protein: CAVTSSGQLLFGYTF
CDR3 DNA: TGTGCCGTCACCTCGTCGGGACAGTTACTCTTCGGCTACACCTTC

clone size: NA
V gene: TRBV18
J gene: TRBJ2-1
D gene: NA
CDR3 protein: CASSPLGLNEQFF
CDR3 DNA: TGTGCCAGCTCACCATTGGGACTTAATGAGCAGTTCTTC

clone size: NA
V gene: TRBV5-1
J gene: TRBJ1-1
D gene: NA
CDR3 protein: CASKRGMNTEAFF
CDR3 DNA: TGCGCCAGCAAACGAGGAATGAACACTGAAGCTTTCTTT

clone size: NA
V gene: TRBV5-6
J gene: TRBJ2-3
D gene: TRBD2
CDR3 protein: CASSPTSGRALLTDTQYF
CDR3 DNA: TGTGCCAGCAGCCCCACTAGCGGGAGGGCCTTACTTACAGATACGCAGTATTTT

clone size: NA
V gene: TRBV6-6
J gene: TRBJ2-7
D gene: NA
CDR3 protein: CASSAPGGGEQYF
CDR3 DNA: TGTGCCAGCAGCGCCCCGGGTGGGGGGGAGCAGTACTTC

clone size: NA
V gene: TRBV10-3
J gene: TRBJ1-3
D gene: NA
CDR3 protein: CALRGSGPGNTIYF
CDR3 DNA: TGTGCCCTAAGAGGGTCTGGACCTGGAAACACCATATATTTT

clone size: once
V gene: TRBV6-1
J gene: TRBJ1-4
D gene: TRBD1
CDR3 protein: CASSEGGGGYEKLFF
CDR3 DNA: TGTGCCAGCAGTGAAGGTGGAGGGGGCTATGAAAAACTGTTTTTT

clone size: NA
V gene: TRBV7-6
J gene: TRBJ2-1
D gene: TRBD2
CDR3 protein: CASSLRLAGANYNEQFF
CDR3 DNA: TGTGCCAGCAGCTTAAGGCTAGCGGGAGCGAATTACAATGAGCAGTTCTTC

clone size: few
V gene: TRBV19
J gene: TRBJ2-7
D gene: TRBD1
CDR3 protein: CASSIGQGTVEQYF
CDR3 DNA: TGTGCCAGTAGTATTGGCCAGGGGACAGTCGAGCAGTACTTC

clone size: NA
V gene: TRBV28
J gene: TRBJ1-2
D gene: TRBD1
CDR3 protein: CASRAGGAYYGYTF
CDR3 DNA: TGTGCCAGCAGAGCAGGGGGCGCGTACTATGGCTACACCTTC

clone size: NA
V gene: TRBV15
J gene: TRBJ2-1
D gene: NA
CDR3 protein: CATSRGAGRGSYNEQFF
CDR3 DNA: TGTGCCACCAGCAGAGGTGCTGGGAGGGGGTCCTACAATGAGCAGTTCTTC

clone size: NA
V gene: TRBV6-5
J gene: TRBJ1-6
D gene: NA
CDR3 protein: CASGRERDSPLHF
CDR3 DNA: TGTGCCAGCGGCAGGGAACGGGATTCACCCCTCCACTTT

clone size: NA
V gene: TRBV2
J gene: TRBJ1-5
D gene: TRBD1
CDR3 protein: CASVDRGPNQPQHF
CDR3 DNA: TGTGCCAGTGTTGACAGGGGGCCCAATCAGCCCCAGCATTTT

clone size: NA
V gene: TRBV3-1/TRBV3-2
J gene: TRBJ1-3
D gene: NA
CDR3 protein: CASSLRGNTIYF
CDR3 DNA: TGTGCCAGCAGCTTGAGGGGAAACACCATATATTTT

clone size: NA
V gene: TRBV10-3
J gene: TRBJ2-3
D gene: NA
CDR3 protein: CAISDGQPTDTQYF
CDR3 DNA: TGTGCCATCAGTGACGGACAGCCCACAGATACGCAGTATTTT

clone size: NA
V gene: TRBV4-2
J gene: TRBJ2-4
D gene: NA
CDR3 protein: CASSQEVAGNGRGQYF
CDR3 DNA: TGTGCCAGCAGCCAAGAGGTGGCGGGAAATGGAAGGGGTCAGTACTTC

clone size: few
V gene: TRBV2
J gene: TRBJ2-7
D gene: NA
CDR3 protein: CASSPTSYEQYF
CDR3 DNA: TGTGCCAGCAGTCCCACTAGTTACGAGCAGTACTTC